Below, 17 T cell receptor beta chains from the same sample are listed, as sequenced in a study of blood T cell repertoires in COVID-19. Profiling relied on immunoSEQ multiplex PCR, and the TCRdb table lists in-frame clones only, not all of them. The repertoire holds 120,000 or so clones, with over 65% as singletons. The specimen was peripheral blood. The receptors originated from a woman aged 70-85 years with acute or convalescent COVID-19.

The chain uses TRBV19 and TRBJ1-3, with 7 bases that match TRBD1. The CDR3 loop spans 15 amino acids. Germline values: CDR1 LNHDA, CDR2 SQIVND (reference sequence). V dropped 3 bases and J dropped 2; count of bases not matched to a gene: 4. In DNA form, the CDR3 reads TGTGCCAGTAGTATCCCCCAGGGGGCTGGAAACACCATATATTTT. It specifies CASSIPQGAGNTIYF.

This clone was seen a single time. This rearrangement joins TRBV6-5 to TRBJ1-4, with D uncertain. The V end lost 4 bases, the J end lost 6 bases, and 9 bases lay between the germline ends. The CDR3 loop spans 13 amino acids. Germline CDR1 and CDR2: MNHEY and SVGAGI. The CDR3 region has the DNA TGTGCCAGCAGTTTTAGGAGCTATGAAAAACTGTTTTTT. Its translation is CASSFRSYEKLFF.

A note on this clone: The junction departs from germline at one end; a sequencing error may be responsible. In DNA, the CDR3 is TGTGCCAGCCGTGACAGGGGTTTTTACAATGAGCAGTTCTTC. Amino acids: CASRDRGFYNEQFF. The chain joins TRBV2 to TRBJ2-1; 8 nucleotides agree with TRBD1. The germline CDR1 and CDR2 sequences are SNHLY and FYNNEI. The CDR3 totals 14 residues.

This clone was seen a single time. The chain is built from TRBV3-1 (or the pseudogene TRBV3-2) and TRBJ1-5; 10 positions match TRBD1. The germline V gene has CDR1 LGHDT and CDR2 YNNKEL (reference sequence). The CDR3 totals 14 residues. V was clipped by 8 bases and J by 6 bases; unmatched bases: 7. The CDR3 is CASSGTGDGQPQHF. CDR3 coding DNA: TGTGCCAGCTCCGGGACAGGGGACGGTCAGCCCCAGCATTTT.

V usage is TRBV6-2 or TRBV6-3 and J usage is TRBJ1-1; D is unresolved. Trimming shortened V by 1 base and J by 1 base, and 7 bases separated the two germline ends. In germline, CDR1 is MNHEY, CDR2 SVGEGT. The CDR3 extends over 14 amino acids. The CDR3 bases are TGTGCCAGCAGTTACTTACAGAGGAACACTGAAGCTTTCTTT. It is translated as CASSYLQRNTEAFF.

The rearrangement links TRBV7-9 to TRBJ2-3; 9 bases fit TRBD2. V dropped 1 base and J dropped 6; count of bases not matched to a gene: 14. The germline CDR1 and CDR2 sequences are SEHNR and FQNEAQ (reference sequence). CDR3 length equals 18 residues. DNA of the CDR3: TGTGCCAGCAGCTTAGTAGTGGCAGCGGGGGGTTTTTCGGATACGCAGTATTTT. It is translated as CASSLVVAAGGFSDTQYF.

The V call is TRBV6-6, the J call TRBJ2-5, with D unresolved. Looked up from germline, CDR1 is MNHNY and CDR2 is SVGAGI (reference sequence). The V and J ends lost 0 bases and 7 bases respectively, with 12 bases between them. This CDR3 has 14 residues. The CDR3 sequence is CASSYSELAVTQYF. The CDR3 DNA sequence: TGTGCCAGCAGTTACTCCGAGTTAGCTGTGACCCAGTACTTC.

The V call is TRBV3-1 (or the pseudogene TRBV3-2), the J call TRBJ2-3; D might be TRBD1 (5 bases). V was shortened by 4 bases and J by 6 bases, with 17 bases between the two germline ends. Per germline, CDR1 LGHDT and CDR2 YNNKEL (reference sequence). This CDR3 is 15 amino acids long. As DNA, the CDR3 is TGTGCCAGCAGCCCCCAGTTGGGGCAGGCCGATACGCAGTATTTT. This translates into CASSPQLGQADTQYF.

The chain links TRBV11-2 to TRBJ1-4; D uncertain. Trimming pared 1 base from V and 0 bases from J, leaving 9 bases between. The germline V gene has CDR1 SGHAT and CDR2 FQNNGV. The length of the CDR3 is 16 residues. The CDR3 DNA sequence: TGTGCCAGCAGCTTAGGGAGATACGCAACTAATGAAAAACTGTTTTTT. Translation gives CASSLGRYATNEKLFF.

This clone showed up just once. CDR3: CASRYRGGETQYF. In nucleotides, the CDR3 is TGTGCCAGTAGATACAGGGGAGGCGAGACCCAGTACTTC. The V call is TRBV19, the J call TRBJ2-5, with D perhaps TRBD1 (7 bases). CDR1 is LNHDA, CDR2 SQIVND, per germline (reference sequence). Deletions cut 6 bases from V and 5 bases from J, with 13 bases between. The CDR3 is 13 residues long.

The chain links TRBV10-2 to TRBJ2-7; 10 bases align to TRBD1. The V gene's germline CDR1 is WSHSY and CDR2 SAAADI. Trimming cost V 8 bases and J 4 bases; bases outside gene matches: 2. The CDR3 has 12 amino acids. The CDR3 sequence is CASWDRGYEQYF. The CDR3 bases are TGCGCCAGCTGGGACAGGGGTTACGAGCAGTACTTC.

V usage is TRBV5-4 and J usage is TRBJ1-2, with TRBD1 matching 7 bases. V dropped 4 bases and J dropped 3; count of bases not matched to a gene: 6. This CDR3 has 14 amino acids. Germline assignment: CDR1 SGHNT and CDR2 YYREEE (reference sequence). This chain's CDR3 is CASSLQQGYYGYTF. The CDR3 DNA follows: TGTGCCAGCAGCCTCCAACAGGGGTACTATGGCTACACCTTC.

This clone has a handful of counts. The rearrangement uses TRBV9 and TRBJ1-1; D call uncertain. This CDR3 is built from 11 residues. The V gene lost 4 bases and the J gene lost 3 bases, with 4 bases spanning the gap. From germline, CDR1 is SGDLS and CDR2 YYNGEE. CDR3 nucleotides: TGTGCCAGCAGCTCTGACACTGAAGCTTTCTTT. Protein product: CASSSDTEAFF.

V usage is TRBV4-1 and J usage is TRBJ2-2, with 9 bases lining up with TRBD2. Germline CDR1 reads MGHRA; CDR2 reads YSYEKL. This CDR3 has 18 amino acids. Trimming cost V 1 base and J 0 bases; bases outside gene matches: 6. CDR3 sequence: CASSQALAGGPNTGELFF. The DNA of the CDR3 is TGCGCCAGCAGCCAAGCACTCGCGGGGGGGCCGAACACCGGGGAGCTGTTTTTT.

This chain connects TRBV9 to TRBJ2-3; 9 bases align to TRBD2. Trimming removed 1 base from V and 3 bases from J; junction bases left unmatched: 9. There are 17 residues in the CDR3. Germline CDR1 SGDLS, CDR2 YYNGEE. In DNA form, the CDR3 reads TGTGCCAGCAGCGTACTCTCCGGGCGGGGGGGTACAGATACGCAGTATTTT. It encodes CASSVLSGRGGTDTQYF.

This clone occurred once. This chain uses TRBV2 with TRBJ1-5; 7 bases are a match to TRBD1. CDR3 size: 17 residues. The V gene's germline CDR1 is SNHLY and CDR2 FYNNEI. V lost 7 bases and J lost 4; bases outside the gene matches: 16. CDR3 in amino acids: CASTTNRQGFTNQPQHF. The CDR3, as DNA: TGTGCCAGCACCACAAATAGACAGGGATTCACTAATCAGCCCCAGCATTTT.

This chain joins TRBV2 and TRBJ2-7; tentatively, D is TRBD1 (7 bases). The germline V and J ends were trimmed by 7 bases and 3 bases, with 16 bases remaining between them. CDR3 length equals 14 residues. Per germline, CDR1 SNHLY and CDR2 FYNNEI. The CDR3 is CASTLGGTVYEQYF. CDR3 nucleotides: TGTGCCAGCACTCTAGGGGGGACAGTCTACGAGCAGTACTTC.